The clone carrying this TCR beta chain was seen a single time. The target antigen is unknown. The treatment was: some 20 received Ad26.COV2.S at low or high dose, single or two shots; 5 received placebo; per-sample allocation not given. The study sampled participants on day 63 after the first vaccine or placebo injection. Ad26 vector vaccine expressed Wuhan-strain SARS-CoV-2 spike. The data originate from a study of Ad26.COV2.S vaccination and SARS-CoV-2 variants. Study background: In the study, Ad26.COV2.S was injected intramuscularly once, or twice 56 days apart. Broader study findings: From the TCR breadth and depth analyses, total T cell responses may have been underestimated. Substantial breadth was reportedly displayed by spike-specific CD8+ and CD4+ T cell responses after vaccination.

Method: immunoSEQ multiplex PCR; TCRdb's copy keeps in-frame clones and lacks some. The sample has roughly 380,000 clones; roughly 81% are singletons. Germline V lookup: CDR1 LNHDA, CDR2 SQIVND (reference sequence). Trimming removed 6 bases from V and 1 base from J; junction bases left unmatched: 4. This CDR3 comprises 15 residues. V gene TRBV19 combines with J gene TRBJ2-3; 10 bases are shared with TRBD2. This specimen was peripheral blood, taken in a trial of Ad26.COV2.S vaccine versus placebo. The origin of this receptor is a person between 18 and 59 years old who received the Ad26.COV2.S COVID-19 vaccine or a placebo. CDR3 protein: CASRRLAGGTDTQYF. The CDR3, as DNA: TGTGCCAGTAGAAGACTAGCGGGTGGCACAGATACGCAGTATTTT.